These 9 T cell receptor beta chains originate from one sample sequenced in a study of a mutant IDH1 vaccine in newly diagnosed glioma. Only in-frame clones appear in the TCRdb table, and some are missing; sequencing was by immunoSEQ multiplex PCR. The table has about 32,000 clones, 60% to 80% seen once. The antigens for these receptors are not known. Regarding time point: week 11, during vaccination. With topical imiquimod, each dose of the vaccine consisted of 300 ug of mutant IDH1 20-mer peptide. Sequenced material: PBMCs, taken from a glioma patient whose treatment included an IDH1 peptide vaccine. These receptors were collected from a man between 25 and 39 years old with glioma.

CDR3 DNA sequence: TGCGCCAGCAGCTTGACGCTCAGGGGGAAGGAGGCAGGCGAGCAGTACTTC. As protein: CASSLTLRGKEAGEQYF. This chain connects TRBV5-1 to TRBJ2-7, with 7 bases identical to TRBD1. V trimming: 1 base; J trimming: 6 bases; junction bases outside the gene matches: 16. There are 17 residues in the CDR3. Germline V CDR1 and CDR2: SGHRS, YFSETQ.

The chain's CDR3 is CASSYSTGGNYGYTF. DNA for the CDR3: TGTGCCAGCAGTTACTCGACAGGAGGCAACTATGGCTACACCTTC. J is TRBJ1-2 and V is TRBV6-6; weak D call: TRBD1 (6 bases). The germline V gene encodes CDR1 MNHNY and CDR2 SVGAGI (reference sequence). This CDR3 spans 15 amino acids. The V end lost 0 bases, the J end lost 2 bases, and 10 bases lay between the germline ends.

The chain joins TRBV7-9 to TRBJ1-2; no definite D call. Trimming removed 5 bases from V and 2 bases from J, with 6 bases in between. Germline-derived CDR1 and CDR2 are SEHNR and FQNEAQ (reference sequence). The CDR3 length is 12 residues. The CDR3 loop reads CASSPSNYGYTF. The CDR3 DNA is TGTGCCAGCAGCCCTTCAAACTATGGCTACACCTTC.

This sequence joins TRBV6-1 and TRBJ2-7, with a possible D match to TRBD2 (5 bases). Germline lookup yields CDR1 MNHNS and CDR2 SASEGT. The CDR3 length is 14 residues. The V and J ends lost 2 bases and 8 bases respectively, with 16 bases between them. This CDR3 is CASSERVPGLKQYF. CDR3 nucleotides: TGTGCCAGCAGTGAAAGGGTCCCCGGACTCAAGCAGTACTTC.

The sample holds a few counts of this clone. The chain has TRBV30 and TRBJ2-5; 9 bases align to TRBD2. Germline trimming cut 5 bases from V and 6 bases from J; bases unmatched to any gene: 4. Germline loops: CDR1 GTSNPN, CDR2 SVGIG (reference sequence). This CDR3 is 12 amino acids long. This chain's CDR3 is CAWGGGVKTQYF. The CDR3 nucleotides are TGTGCCTGGGGCGGGGGGGTGAAGACCCAGTACTTC. The complete variable domain, with remaining parts taken from reference TRBV30 and TRBJ2-5, reads SQTIHQWPATLVQPVGSPLSLECTVEGTSNPNLYWYRQAAGRGLQLLFYSVGIGQISSEVPQNLSASRPQDRQFILSSKKLLLSDSGFYLCAWGGGVKTQYFGPGTRLLVL.

The chain recombines TRBV5-5 with TRBJ2-7; either TRBD1 or TRBD2 may supply D (6 bases each). CDR1 is SGHKS and CDR2 is YYEKEE in the germline V gene (reference sequence). There are 15 residues in the CDR3. Trimming took 0 bases from V and 3 from J, leaving 13 bases between them. CDR3 nucleotides: TGTGCCAGCAGCTTGGGTGCCGGGGGCGGCTACGAGCAGTACTTC. Encoded protein: CASSLGAGGGYEQYF.

This sequence joins TRBV4-2 and TRBJ1-5; D is possibly TRBD1 (6 bases). The CDR3 sequence is 15 residues long. Trimming cost V 1 base and J 3 bases, with 10 bases left between them. The V gene's germline CDR1 is LGHNA and CDR2 YNFKEQ. The CDR3 DNA reads as TGTGCCAGCAGCCAAGGAGGACAGCACAATCAGCCCCAGCATTTT. Translated: CASSQGGQHNQPQHF.

This rearrangement joins TRBV13 to TRBJ2-7; 10 positions agree with TRBD2. CDR3 size: 14 residues. J was trimmed by 9 bases and V by 7 bases; bases with no gene match: 12. CDR1 and CDR2 from the germline V gene are PRHDT and FYEKMQ (reference sequence). CDR3 sequence: CASTSRLAGAMQYF. The CDR3 nucleotides are TGTGCCAGCACCTCTCGGCTAGCGGGAGCAATGCAGTACTTC.

V gene TRBV7-2 combines with J gene TRBJ2-7; TRBD2 might be the D (6 bases). This CDR3 has 13 amino acids. Trimming pared 5 bases from V and 6 bases from J, leaving 14 bases between. Germline CDR1 is SGHTA and CDR2 is FQGNSA. The CDR3, as DNA: TGTGCCAGCAGCCCATGGGGAGGAACCGAGCAGTACTTC. Translating it yields CASSPWGGTEQYF.